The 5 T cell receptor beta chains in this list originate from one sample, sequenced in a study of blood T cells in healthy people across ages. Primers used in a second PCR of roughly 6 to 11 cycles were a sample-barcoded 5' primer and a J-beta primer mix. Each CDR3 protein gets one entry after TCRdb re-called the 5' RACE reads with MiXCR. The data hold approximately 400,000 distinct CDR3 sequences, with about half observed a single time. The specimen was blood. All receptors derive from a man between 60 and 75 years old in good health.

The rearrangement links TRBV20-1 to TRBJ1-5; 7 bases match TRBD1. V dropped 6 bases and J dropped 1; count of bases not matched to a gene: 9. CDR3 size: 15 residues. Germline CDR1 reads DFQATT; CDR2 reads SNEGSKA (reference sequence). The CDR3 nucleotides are TGCAGTGCAACACAGGGGTCAAGGAGCAATCAGCCCCAGCATTTT. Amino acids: CSATQGSRSNQPQHF.

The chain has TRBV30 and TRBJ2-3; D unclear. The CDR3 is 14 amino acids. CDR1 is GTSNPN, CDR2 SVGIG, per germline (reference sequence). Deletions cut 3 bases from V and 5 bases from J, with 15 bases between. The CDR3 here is CAWSYTNWKDTQYF. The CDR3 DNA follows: TGTGCCTGGAGCTACACGAACTGGAAAGATACGCAGTATTTT.

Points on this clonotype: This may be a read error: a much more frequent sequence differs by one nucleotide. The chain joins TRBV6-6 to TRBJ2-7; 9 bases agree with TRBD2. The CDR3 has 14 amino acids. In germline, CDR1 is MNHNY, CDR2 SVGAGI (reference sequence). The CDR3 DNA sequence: TGTGCCGGCAGTTACGGGCGGGAGGGCTACGAGCAGTACTTC. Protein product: CAGSYGREGYEQYF.

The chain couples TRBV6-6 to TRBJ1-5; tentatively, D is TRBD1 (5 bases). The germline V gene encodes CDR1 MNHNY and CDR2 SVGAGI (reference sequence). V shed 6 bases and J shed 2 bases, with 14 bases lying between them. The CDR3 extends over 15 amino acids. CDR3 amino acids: CASRQQRGGNQPQHF. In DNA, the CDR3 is TGTGCCAGCAGGCAACAGCGAGGGGGCAATCAGCCCCAGCATTTT.

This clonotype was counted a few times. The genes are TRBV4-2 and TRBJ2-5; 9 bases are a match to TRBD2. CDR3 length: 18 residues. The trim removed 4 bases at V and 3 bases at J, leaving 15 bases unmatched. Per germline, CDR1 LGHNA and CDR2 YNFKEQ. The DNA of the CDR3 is TGTGCCAGCAGCCGGGGAAGCCGCAGCGGGGGGTGGGAAGAGACCCAGTACTTC. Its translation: CASSRGSRSGGWEETQYF.